This TCR beta chain is from a study of spatial heterogeneity in lung cancer. Stated time point: sample taken at primary tumor resection. This clonotype has at least ten counts. Antigen: not known. Points from the study as a whole: Tumoral mutation counts were tracked by counts of expanded intratumoral alpha and beta TCRs.

From the 5' RACE reads, TCRdb called clonotypes with MiXCR, one entry per CDR3 protein. This table has nearly 15,000 distinct CDR3 sequences, around 7.3% appearing once. Trimming took 10 bases from V and 3 from J, leaving 2 bases between them. CDR1 is SNHLY and CDR2 is FYNNEI in the germline V gene. The CDR3 runs to 9 residues. The rearrangement links TRBV2 to TRBJ2-3; D gene uncertain. Source: lung tumor tissue, taken at surgery. The source of this sequence is a male donor with early-stage non-small cell lung cancer. In nucleotides, the CDR3 is TGTGCCACGACAGATACGCAGTATTTT. Translation gives CATTDTQYF.